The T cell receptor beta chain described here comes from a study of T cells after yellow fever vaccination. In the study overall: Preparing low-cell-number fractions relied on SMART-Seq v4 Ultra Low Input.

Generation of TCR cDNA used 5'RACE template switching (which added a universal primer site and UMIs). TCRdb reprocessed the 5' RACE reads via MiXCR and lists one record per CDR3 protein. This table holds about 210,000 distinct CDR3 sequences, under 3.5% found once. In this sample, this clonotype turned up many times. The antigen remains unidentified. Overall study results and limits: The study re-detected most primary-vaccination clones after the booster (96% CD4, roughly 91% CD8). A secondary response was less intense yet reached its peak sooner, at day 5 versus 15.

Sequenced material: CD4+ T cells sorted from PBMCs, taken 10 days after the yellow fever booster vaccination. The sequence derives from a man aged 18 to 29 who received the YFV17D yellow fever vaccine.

The CDR3: CASSPLWDSNQPQHF. The CDR3 DNA reads TGTGCCAGCAGCCCCCTATGGGATAGCAATCAGCCCCAGCATTTT. The chain links TRBV7-8 to TRBJ1-5; D is ambiguous. Trimming took off 5 bases at V and 0 bases at J, with 11 bases between the two ends. Germline V CDR1 and CDR2: SGHVS, FQNEAQ. The length of the CDR3 is 15 residues.